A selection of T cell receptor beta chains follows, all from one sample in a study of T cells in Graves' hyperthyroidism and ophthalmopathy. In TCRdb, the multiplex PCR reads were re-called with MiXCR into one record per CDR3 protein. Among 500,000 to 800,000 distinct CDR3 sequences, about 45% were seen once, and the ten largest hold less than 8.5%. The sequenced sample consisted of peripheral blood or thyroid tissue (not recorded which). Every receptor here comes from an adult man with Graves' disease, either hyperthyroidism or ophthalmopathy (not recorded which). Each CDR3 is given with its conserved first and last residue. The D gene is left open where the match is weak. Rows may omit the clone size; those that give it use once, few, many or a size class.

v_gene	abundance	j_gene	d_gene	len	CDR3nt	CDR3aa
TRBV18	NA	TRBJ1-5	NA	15	TGTGCCAGCTCACCAGGGCGGGGACGCAATCAGCCCCAGCATTTT	CASSPGRGRNQPQHF
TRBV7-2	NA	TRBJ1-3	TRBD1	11	TGTGCCAGCAGCTTCCGGGACAGCATATATTTT	CASSFRDSIYF
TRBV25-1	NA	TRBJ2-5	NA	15	TGTGCCAGCAGTCCGGGGTGGCAGGGGCAAGAGACCCAGTACTTC	CASSPGWQGQETQYF
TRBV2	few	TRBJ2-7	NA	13	TGTGCCAGCAGTTACACAGGATCCTACGAGCAGTACTTC	CASSYTGSYEQYF
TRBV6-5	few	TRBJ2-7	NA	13	TGTGCCAGCGTTGAGGACGGAGAGTACGAGCAGTACTTC	CASVEDGEYEQYF
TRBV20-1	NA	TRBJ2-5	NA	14	TGCAGTGCTAGCTCTCGGGGAGAGCAAGAGACCCAGTACTTC	CSASSRGEQETQYF
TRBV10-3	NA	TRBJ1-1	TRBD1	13	TGTGCCATCAGGAGGGGGACAGTATCTGAAGCTTTCTTT	CAIRRGTVSEAFF
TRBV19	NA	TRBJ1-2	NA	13	TGTGCCAGTAGTGCCCTCGAAAACTATGGCTACACCTTC	CASSALENYGYTF
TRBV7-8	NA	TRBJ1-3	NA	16	TGTGCCAGCAGCCCACTCTTTTTCGGCTCTGGAAACACCATATATTTT	CASSPLFFGSGNTIYF
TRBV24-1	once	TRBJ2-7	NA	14	TGTGCCACCAGCGGATATGGGGAAACCTACGAGCAGTACTTC	CATSGYGETYEQYF
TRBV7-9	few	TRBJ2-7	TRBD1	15	TGTGCCAGCAGTACCGGGACAGGACCTACCTACGAGCAGTACTTC	CASSTGTGPTYEQYF